These 14 T cell receptor beta chains were all obtained from the same sample, sequenced in a study of T cell responses to AZD1222 COVID-19 vaccine (dated by TCRdb to the early 2020s). Libraries were constructed by the immunoSEQ multiplex PCR assay. The immuneACCESS repertoire file appears here via TCRdb, limited to in-frame rearrangements. These files lack a portion of the clones; in checked studies, under half of the deficit traces to unresolved V genes, and the cause of the others is not known. This sample has about 73,000 clones in its table, and around 88% of those were observed once. Less than 20% of the sample is in the top ten clones. According to the study, the label for this sample's time point signals: baseline before first vaccination. The sample consisted of peripheral blood, taken on day 0 of AZD1222 vaccination. All receptors come from an adult in good health.

The J gene is TRBJ2-7, the V gene TRBV10-3; TRBD2 matches at 11 bases. Germline CDR1 ENHRY, CDR2 SYGVKD. The CDR3 runs to 15 residues. J gave up 3 bases and V 3 bases, and 4 bases lay outside the gene matches. CDR3 loop: CAISDSLAGGYEQYF. CDR3 in DNA: TGTGCCATCAGTGACTCCCTAGCGGGGGGCTACGAGCAGTACTTC.

This clone was counted once. The genes are TRBV5-4 and TRBJ1-2; tentative D call: TRBD1 (5 bases). CDR1 and CDR2 from the germline V gene are SGHNT and YYREEE (reference sequence). Trimming pared 0 bases from V and 4 bases from J, leaving 10 bases between. This CDR3 has 14 amino acids. The CDR3 nucleotides read TGTGCCAGCAGCTTGGACGACAGCCTCTATGGCTACACCTTC. It translates to CASSLDDSLYGYTF.

V and J are TRBV20-1 and TRBJ1-2; 7 bases are a match to TRBD1. Germline trimming cut 3 bases from V and 10 bases from J; bases unmatched to any gene: 11. Germline V CDR1 and CDR2: DFQATT, SNEGSKA (reference sequence). The CDR3 runs to 13 residues. CDR3 in amino acids: CSASDRAQGYYTF. The CDR3, as DNA: TGCAGTGCTAGTGACAGGGCTCAGGGCTACTACACCTTC.

V gene TRBV5-1 combines with J gene TRBJ1-1, with D possibly matching TRBD1 (6 bases). This CDR3 is 15 amino acids long. Deletions cut 4 bases from V and 2 bases from J, with 15 bases between. CDR1 and CDR2 (germline): SGHRS, YFSETQ. The CDR3 protein is CASSLGTPPNTEAFF. The CDR3 DNA reads as TGCGCCAGCAGCCTAGGGACACCACCTAACACTGAAGCTTTCTTT.

V is TRBV5-5 and J is TRBJ1-5; D is undetermined. The V and J ends lost 0 bases and 7 bases respectively, with 11 bases between them. CDR3 length equals 14 residues. Germline-derived CDR1 and CDR2 are SGHKS and YYEKEE (reference sequence). The CDR3 sequence: CASSLGWRAQPQHF. As DNA, the CDR3 is TGTGCCAGCAGCTTGGGATGGAGAGCGCAGCCCCAGCATTTT.

The chain uses TRBV3-1 (or the pseudogene TRBV3-2) and TRBJ2-7; D is uncertain. V was clipped by 2 bases and J by 4 bases, with 6 bases between them. The CDR3 loop spans 12 amino acids. Germline assignment: CDR1 LGHDT and CDR2 YNNKEL (reference sequence). The CDR3 loop is CASSQTKYEQYF. The DNA of the CDR3 is TGTGCCAGCAGCCAAACAAAATACGAGCAGTACTTC.

In this sample, this clone turned up once. The rearrangement links TRBV4-3 to TRBJ1-2, with a tentative D call TRBD1 (6 bases). The CDR3 sequence is 17 residues long. Germline V lookup: CDR1 LGHNA, CDR2 YSLEER. Trimming removed 0 bases from V and 5 bases from J, with 19 bases in between. The CDR3 is CASSQDLPGGLVYGYTF. DNA of the CDR3: TGCGCCAGCAGCCAAGATCTCCCGGGGGGGCTCGTATATGGCTACACCTTC.

This rearrangement joins TRBV13 to TRBJ2-1; 7 positions match TRBD1. This CDR3 has 18 amino acids. Germline CDR1 reads PRHDT; CDR2 reads FYEKMQ (reference sequence). V lost 4 bases, J lost 0 bases, and 12 bases stayed unmatched. The CDR3: CASSSGQVSRSSYNEQFF. The DNA for the CDR3 is TGTGCCAGCAGCTCAGGACAGGTGTCGCGGAGCTCCTACAATGAGCAGTTCTTC.

The chain recombines TRBV4-1 with TRBJ2-7; 8 nucleotides agree with TRBD1. Losses at the gene ends were 4 bases for V and 4 bases for J; bases not matched to a gene: 9. The CDR3 runs to 15 residues. Germline-derived CDR1 and CDR2 are MGHRA and YSYEKL. CDR3 loop: CASSPLSQGAYEQYF. Written as DNA, the CDR3 is TGCGCCAGCAGCCCCTTAAGTCAGGGGGCTTACGAGCAGTACTTC.

This chain joins TRBV5-1 and TRBJ2-1, with 12 nucleotides matching TRBD2. This CDR3 has 16 amino acids. Germline V gives CDR1 SGHRS, CDR2 YFSETQ. Trimming removed 0 bases from V and 8 bases from J; junction bases left unmatched: 6. DNA for the CDR3: TGCGCCAGCAGCTTGGCCCCTAGCGGGGGGGTCTATGAGCAGTTCTTC. Residues: CASSLAPSGGVYEQFF.

The chain carries TRBV5-1 and TRBJ1-1; no definite D call. The V gene lost 4 bases and the J gene lost 6 bases, with 10 bases spanning the gap. Germline assignment: CDR1 SGHRS and CDR2 YFSETQ. The CDR3 spans 12 residues. CDR3 sequence: CASSLLESEAFF. The CDR3 coding sequence is TGCGCCAGCAGCCTTTTGGAGTCTGAAGCTTTCTTT. The entire variable domain, with the rest obtained from reference TRBV5-1 and TRBJ1-1, is as follows: KAGVTQTPRYLIKTRGQQVTLSCSPISGHRSVSWYQQTPGQGLQFLFEYFSETQRNKGNFPGRFSGRQFSNSRSEMNVSTLELGDSALYLCASSLLESEAFFGQGTRLTVV.

The J gene is TRBJ2-7, the V gene TRBV27; no clear D. CDR3 length: 12 residues. V was clipped by 2 bases and J by 7 bases, with 9 bases between them. Germline CDR1 reads MNHEY; CDR2 reads SMNVEV (reference sequence). CDR3 sequence reads: CASSLLGREQYF. The CDR3 DNA is TGTGCCAGCAGTTTACTAGGGCGAGAGCAGTACTTC.

This clone showed up just once. The chain couples TRBV19 to TRBJ1-5; TRBD1 matches 7 bases. CDR1 LNHDA and CDR2 SQIVND come from the germline V gene (reference sequence). The CDR3 is 14 residues long. Trimming took 3 bases from V and 7 from J; bases not matched to a gene: 6. The CDR3 coding sequence is TGTGCCAGTAGTATCTCAGGGGGTGGACAGCCCCAGCATTTT. Translation gives CASSISGGGQPQHF. Full variable domain (missing parts from reference TRBV19 and TRBJ1-5): DGGITQSPKYLFRKEGQNVTLSCEQNLNHDAMYWYRQDPGQGLRLIYYSQIVNDFQKGDIAEGYSVSREKKESFPLTVTSAQKNPTAFYLCASSISGGGQPQHFGDGTRLSIL.

Only one count was recorded for this clone. This chain connects TRBV19 to TRBJ1-4; tentative D call: TRBD1 (5 bases). The V gene lost 5 bases and the J gene lost 0 bases, with 10 bases spanning the gap. This CDR3 is built from 15 residues. The V gene's germline CDR1 is LNHDA and CDR2 SQIVND (reference sequence). In nucleotides, the CDR3 is TGTGCCAGTAGTCCCATAGGGGCAACTAATGAAAAACTGTTTTTT. As protein: CASSPIGATNEKLFF.